This T cell receptor beta chain appears in the sequencing data of a study of cytomegalovirus exposure and HLA in healthy donors. CDR3 length: 15 residues. V was clipped by 6 bases and J by 2 bases; unmatched bases: 7. Per germline, CDR1 KGHSH and CDR2 LQKENI. PCR employed 60 Vbeta and 13 Jbeta primers. Sequencing was performed with immunoSEQ multiplex PCR; in TCRdb, only in-frame clones are kept and a portion is missing. The sample lists around 150,000 clones, around nine tenths seen once, with around 0.85% in the top ten. The chain is built from TRBV18 and TRBJ2-7; 10 nucleotides line up with TRBD1. The material sequenced was PBMCs. The source of this sequence is a woman in her 30s in good health and CMV-seronegative. The CDR3 DNA reads as TGTGCCAGCTCGGACGACAGGGGGCTCCCCTACGAGCAGTACTTC. Amino acids: CASSDDRGLPYEQYF.